This entry concerns a single T cell receptor beta chain. Its antigen remains undetermined. These data belong to a study of T cells expressing NK-cell markers (dated by TCRdb to 2020 to 2021). Regarding the study in general: Fewer than ten donors provided sorted CD3+CD56+NKG2C+, CD3+CD56+NKG2C- and CD3+CD56-NKG2C+ T-cell subsets, whose TCR beta-chain repertoires were profiled. Among the eight sequenced donors, only one was HCMV-seronegative, while the other seven were HCMV-seropositive. The study sequenced eight donors, all healthy volunteers chosen at random: three men and five women. Libraries were sequenced as 2 x 150 bp reads on Illumina HiSeq 2000/2500, MiSeq or NextSeq. Results and caveats for the whole study, not just this receptor: In a handful of donors, the dominant CD3+CD56+NKG2C+ clonotypes were among the top 10 CD8+ clonotypes and accounted for roughly 1.0-7.0% of CD8+ T cells. Those dominant clonotypes were again the most abundant among CD3+CD56-NKG2C+ cells in a few donors, at about 28.3-65%. It remained unclear whether the expanded NKG2C-expressing T cell clones were specific for HCMV antigens.

HCMV-specific IgG was detected in serum with a commercial ELISA kit to determine HCMV serostatus. Ficoll density gradient centrifugation was used to isolate peripheral blood mononuclear cells from blood. Sequencing was carried out with an Illumina HiSeq 2000. 5'RACE template switching, by which a universal primer site and unique molecular identifiers were added, was used to make TCR beta cDNA libraries. Priming for cDNA synthesis came from the TCR beta constant segment, and two successive PCR amplification steps followed. Regarding the original processing steps: Reads were demultiplexed and grouped by UMI with MIGEC, and clonotypes were assembled and quantified with MiTCR. Only TCR cDNA sequences supported by at least two reads were kept to exclude erroneous sequences. The tcR package was used for downstream repertoire analysis, and clonotypes were matched between fractions using CDR3 nucleotide sequence together with V segment. VDJmatch was used to annotate antigen specificity against VDJdb, with one amino acid substitution in CDR3 allowed. Through TCRdb reprocessing, the reads give one entry per CDR3 protein sequence; DNA is omitted. Clone size and V and J calls follow TCRdb, not the original study. The table for this sample shows some 150,000 distinct CDR3 sequences. The ten most abundant clones make up around 10% of the sample.

Material: blood T cells: a sorted CD56 or NKG2C T cell subset, CD4+ or CD8+ T cells, or bulk PBMC T cells (not recorded which). The receptor comes from a young man in good health. Donor details come from another sample of the same person, matched by shared clones.

The CDR3 protein: CASSEALPWAGGMNTEAFF. The chain links TRBV6-1 with TRBJ1-1; there is no DNA to check the TCRdb D call of TRBD1. Taken from the germline V gene, the CDR1 and CDR2 loops are MNHNS and SASEGT. Including the terminal cysteine and phenylalanine, the CDR3 comprises 19 residues. No DNA accompanies this entry.